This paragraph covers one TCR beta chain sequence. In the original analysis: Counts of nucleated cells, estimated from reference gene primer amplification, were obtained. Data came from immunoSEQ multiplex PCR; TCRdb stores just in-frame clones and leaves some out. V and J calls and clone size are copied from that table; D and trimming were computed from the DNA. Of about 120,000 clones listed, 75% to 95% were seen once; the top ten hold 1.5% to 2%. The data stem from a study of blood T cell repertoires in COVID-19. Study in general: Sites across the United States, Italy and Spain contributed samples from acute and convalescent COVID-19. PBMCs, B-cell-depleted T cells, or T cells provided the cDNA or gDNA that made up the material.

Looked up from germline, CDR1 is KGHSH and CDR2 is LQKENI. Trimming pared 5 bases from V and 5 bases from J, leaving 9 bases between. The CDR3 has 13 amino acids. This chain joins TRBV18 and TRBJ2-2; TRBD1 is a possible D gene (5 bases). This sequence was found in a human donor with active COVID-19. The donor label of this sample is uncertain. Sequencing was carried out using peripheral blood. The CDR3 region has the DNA TGTGCCAGCTCAGCGACAGTAACCGGGGAGCTGTTTTTT. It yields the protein CASSATVTGELFF.